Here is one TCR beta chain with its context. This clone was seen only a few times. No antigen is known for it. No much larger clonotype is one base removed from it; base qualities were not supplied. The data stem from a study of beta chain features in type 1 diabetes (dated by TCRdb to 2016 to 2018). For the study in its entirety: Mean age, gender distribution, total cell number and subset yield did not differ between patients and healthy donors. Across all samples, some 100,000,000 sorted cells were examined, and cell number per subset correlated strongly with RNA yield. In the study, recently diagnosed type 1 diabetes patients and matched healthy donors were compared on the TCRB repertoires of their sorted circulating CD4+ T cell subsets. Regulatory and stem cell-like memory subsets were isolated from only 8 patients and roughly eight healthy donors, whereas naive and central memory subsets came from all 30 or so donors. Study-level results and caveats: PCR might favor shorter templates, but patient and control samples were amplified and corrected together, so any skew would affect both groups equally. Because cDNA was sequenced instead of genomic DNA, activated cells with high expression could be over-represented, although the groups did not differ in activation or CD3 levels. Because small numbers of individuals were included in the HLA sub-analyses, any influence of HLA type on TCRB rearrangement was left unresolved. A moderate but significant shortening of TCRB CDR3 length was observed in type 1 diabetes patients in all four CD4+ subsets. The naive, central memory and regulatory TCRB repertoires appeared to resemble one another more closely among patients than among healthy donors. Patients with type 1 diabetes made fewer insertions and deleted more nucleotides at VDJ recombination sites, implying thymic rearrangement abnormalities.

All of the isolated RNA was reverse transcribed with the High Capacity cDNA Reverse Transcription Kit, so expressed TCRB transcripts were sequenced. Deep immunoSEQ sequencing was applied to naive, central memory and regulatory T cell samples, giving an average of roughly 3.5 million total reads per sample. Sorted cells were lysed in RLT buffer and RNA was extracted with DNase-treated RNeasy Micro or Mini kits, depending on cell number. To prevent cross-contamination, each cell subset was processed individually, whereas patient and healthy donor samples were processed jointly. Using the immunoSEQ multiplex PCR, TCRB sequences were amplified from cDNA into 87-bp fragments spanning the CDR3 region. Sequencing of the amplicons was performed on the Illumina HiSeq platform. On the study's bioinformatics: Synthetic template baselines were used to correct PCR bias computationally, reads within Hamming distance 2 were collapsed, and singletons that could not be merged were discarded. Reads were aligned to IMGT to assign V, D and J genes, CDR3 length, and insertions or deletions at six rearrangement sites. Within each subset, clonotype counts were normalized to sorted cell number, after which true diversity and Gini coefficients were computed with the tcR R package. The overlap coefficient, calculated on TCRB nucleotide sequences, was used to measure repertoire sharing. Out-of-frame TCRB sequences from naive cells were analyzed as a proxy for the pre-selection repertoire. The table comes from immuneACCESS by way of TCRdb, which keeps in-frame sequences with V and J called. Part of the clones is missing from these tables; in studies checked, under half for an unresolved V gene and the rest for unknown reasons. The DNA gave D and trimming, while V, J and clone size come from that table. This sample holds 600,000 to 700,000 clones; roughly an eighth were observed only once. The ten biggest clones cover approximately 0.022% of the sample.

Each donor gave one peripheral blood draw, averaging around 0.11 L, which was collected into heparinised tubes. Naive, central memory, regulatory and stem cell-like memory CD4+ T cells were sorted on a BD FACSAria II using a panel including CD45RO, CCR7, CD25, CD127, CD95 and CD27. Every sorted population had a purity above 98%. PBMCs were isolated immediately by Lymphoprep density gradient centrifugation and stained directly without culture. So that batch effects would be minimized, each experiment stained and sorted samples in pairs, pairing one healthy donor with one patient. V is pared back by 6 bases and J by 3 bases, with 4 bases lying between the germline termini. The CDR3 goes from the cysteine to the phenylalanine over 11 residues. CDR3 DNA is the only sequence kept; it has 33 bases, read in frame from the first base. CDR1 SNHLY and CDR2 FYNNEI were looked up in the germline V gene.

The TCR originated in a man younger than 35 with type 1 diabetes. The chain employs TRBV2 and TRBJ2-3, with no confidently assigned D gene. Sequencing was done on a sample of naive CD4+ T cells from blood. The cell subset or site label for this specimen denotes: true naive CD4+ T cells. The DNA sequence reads TGTGCCAGCAGGATGACAGATACGCAGTATTTT. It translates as CASRMTDTQYF.